The source of this TCR beta chain is a study of shared clonotypes between healthy human individuals. V trimming: 8 bases; J trimming: 3 bases; junction bases outside the gene matches: 12. There are 15 residues in the CDR3. Germline-derived CDR1 and CDR2 are SGHRS and YFSETQ. The data were produced by immunoSEQ multiplex PCR, yet TCRdb's version contains in-frame clones alone and is incomplete. Found here are some 2,000,000 clones, approximately 95% of them singletons; the top ten hold approximately 0.13%. The chain is built from TRBV5-1 and TRBJ2-3; TRBD2 aligns across 7 bases. Sequenced material: naive CD4+ T cells sorted from blood. Subset reported: CD45RA+ positively selected. This receptor was taken from a man younger than 35 in good health. The CDR3 region is CASTFWEGGTDTQYF. The CDR3 DNA is TGCGCCAGTACCTTCTGGGAGGGAGGGACAGATACGCAGTATTTT.